The T cell receptor beta chain described here comes from a study of human T cells and chemical hapten exposure. Study details: Small pooled library volume differences chiefly drove per-sample TCR yield variation.

CDR1 is MNHEY and CDR2 is SVGEGT in the germline V gene. V shed 2 bases and J shed 10 bases, with 18 bases lying between them. This CDR3 comprises 16 residues. This clonotype was seen many times. One entry per CDR3 protein, called by TCRdb with MiXCR from the RACE reads. The data show a few hundred thousand distinct CDR3 sequences, with roughly 6% seen just once and 5% to 6% held by the top ten. Specified time point: patch test 2, 6 weeks after DPC sensitization. Treatment: therapeutic diphenylcyclopropenone sensitization with weekly scalp DPC. The chain is built from TRBV6-2 or TRBV6-3 and TRBJ1-6, with D perhaps matching TRBD1 (5 bases). This TCR was sampled from a woman in her late teens or twenties with alopecia areata. Some clones in this sample may be carry-over from other donors' samples. Source: whole blood, taken in connection with sensitization to the hapten diphenylcyclopropenone (DPC). CDR3 nucleotide sequence: TGTGCCAGCAGTTACGGGACCCAGCGGTCTGTCTCACCCCTCCACTTT. This sequence encodes CASSYGTQRSVSPLHF.